These 9 T cell receptor beta chains came from one sample sequenced in a study of graft-versus-host responses after intestinal transplantation. Processing was applied to graft tissue in order to liberate intraepithelial and lamina propria lymphocytes. Profiling relied on immunoSEQ multiplex PCR, and the TCRdb table lists in-frame clones only, not all of them. There are approximately 12,000 clones in the sample; under 80% occur only once, and approximately 9.1% lies in the top ten. Source: ileum tissue, taken 23 days after intestinal transplant. These receptors originate from a human patient who received an intestinal transplant, so some T cells may come from the graft donor.

This chain uses TRBV15 with TRBJ1-5, with D uncertain. The CDR3 spans 15 residues. CDR1 is LNHNV, CDR2 YYDKDF, per germline (reference sequence). The V gene lost 0 bases and the J gene lost 3 bases, with 9 bases spanning the gap. CDR3: CATSRDRGVNQPQHF. CDR3 bases: TGTGCCACCAGCAGAGATCGTGGGGTCAATCAGCCCCAGCATTTT.

The gene calls are TRBV7-2 and TRBJ2-6; unclear D gene. V gave up 6 bases and J gave up 3 bases, with 12 bases separating them. This CDR3 comprises 15 residues. Germline loops: CDR1 SGHTA, CDR2 FQGNSA. CDR3 nucleotides: TGTGCCAGCAGGGCCCCCGCTGTTGGGGCCAACGTCCTGACTTTC. It is translated as CASRAPAVGANVLTF.

The gene calls are TRBV5-4 and TRBJ1-1, with 7 bases lining up with TRBD1. Trimming at V came to 2 bases and at J to 2 bases, leaving 6 bases not matched to a gene. CDR3 length: 15 residues. The V gene's germline CDR1 is SGHNT and CDR2 YYREEE (reference sequence). This CDR3 is CASSFIQGINTEAFF. The CDR3 DNA sequence: TGTGCCAGCAGCTTTATACAGGGGATCAACACTGAAGCTTTCTTT. Combining the CDR3 with reference TRBV5-4 and TRBJ1-1 gives the whole variable domain ETGVTQSPTHLIKTRGQQVTLRCSSQSGHNTVSWYQQALGQGPQFIFQYYREEENGRGNFPPRFSGLQFPNYSSELNVNALELDDSALYLCASSFIQGINTEAFFGQGTRLTVV.

This clone was recorded a few times. The chain employs TRBV4-1 and TRBJ1-1; D perhaps matches TRBD1 (5 bases). The CDR3 is made up of 14 amino acids. Trimming removed 2 bases from V and 8 bases from J, with 15 bases in between. The germline V gene has CDR1 MGHRA and CDR2 YSYEKL. This CDR3 reads CASSQLGEGSEAFF. Here the CDR3 DNA reads TGCGCCAGCAGCCAACTAGGGGAGGGGTCGGAAGCTTTCTTT.

A single count supports this clone. The chain is built from TRBV10-3 and TRBJ2-2, with 10 nucleotides matching TRBD2. CDR1 is ENHRY, CDR2 SYGVKD, per germline. The CDR3 is 15 amino acids. After removal of 11 bases from V and 5 bases from J, the junction contained 11 bases not matched to a gene. CDR3 coding DNA: TGTGCCCATGGATCTAGCGGGAGAGTAACCGGGGAGCTGTTTTTT. Residues: CAHGSSGRVTGELFF.

V is TRBV5-1 and J is TRBJ2-3, with D hard to call. Trimming shortened V by 3 bases and J by 0 bases, and 5 bases separated the two germline ends. The CDR3 runs 13 residues. CDR1 is SGHRS and CDR2 is YFSETQ in the germline V gene. CDR3 in amino acids: CASSSGSTDTQYF. As DNA, the CDR3 is TGCGCCAGCAGCTCCGGAAGCACAGATACGCAGTATTTT.

The rearrangement uses TRBV10-3 and TRBJ1-1; 9 positions match TRBD1. This CDR3 has 12 residues. Germline loops: CDR1 ENHRY, CDR2 SYGVKD. Trimming removed 10 bases from V and 5 bases from J; junction bases left unmatched: 5. For the CDR3, the DNA is TGTGCCACCGCGGGGACAGGGACTGAAGCTTTCTTT. It codes for CATAGTGTEAFF.

This clone appeared a single time. A far larger clone is just one base off, so this is likely a read error. This same CDR3 is encoded by further DNA sequences in the sample. The gene calls are TRBV18 and TRBJ2-7; TRBD2 matches 7 bases. CDR1 and CDR2 from the germline V gene are KGHSH and LQKENI. This CDR3 region has 15 residues. The junction had 10 bases not matched to a gene; V was cut back by 3 bases and J by 5 bases. Here the CDR3 reads CASSPWGGVTNEQYF. DNA of the CDR3: TGTGCCAGCTCACCTTGGGGGGGAGTGACGAACGAGCAGTACTTC.

This clone was detected once. The chain uses TRBV2 and TRBJ2-1; 11 bases match TRBD1. After removal of 0 bases from V and 7 bases from J, the junction contained 8 bases not matched to a gene. The V gene's germline CDR1 is SNHLY and CDR2 FYNNEI. The CDR3 length is 17 residues. The CDR3 spells CASSEARGGTGGNEQFF. CDR3 in DNA: TGTGCCAGCAGTGAAGCCCGAGGTGGGACAGGGGGAAATGAGCAGTTCTTC.